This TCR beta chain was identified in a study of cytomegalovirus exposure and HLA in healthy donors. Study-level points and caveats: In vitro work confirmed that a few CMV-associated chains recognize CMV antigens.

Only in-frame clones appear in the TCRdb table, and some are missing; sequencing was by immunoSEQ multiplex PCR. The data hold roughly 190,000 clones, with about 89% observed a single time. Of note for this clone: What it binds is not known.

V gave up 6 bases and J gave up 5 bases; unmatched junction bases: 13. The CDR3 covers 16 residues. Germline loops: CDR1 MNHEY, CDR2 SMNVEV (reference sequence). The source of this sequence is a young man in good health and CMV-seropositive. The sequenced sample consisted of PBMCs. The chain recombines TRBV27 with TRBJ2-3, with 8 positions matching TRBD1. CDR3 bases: TGTGCCAGCAGCACCGGTACAGGGGGGTATAGAGATACGCAGTATTTT. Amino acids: CASSTGTGGYRDTQYF.